The 2 T cell receptor beta chains presented below share a single source sample, sequenced in a study of T cells after yellow fever vaccination (dated by TCRdb to about 2019). The sample's treatment or condition label, decoded: live attenuated yellow fever vaccine strain. Preparation of the library involved 5' RACE. Sequencing was carried out with an Illumina HiSeq 2500. TCRdb reprocessing: public reads trimmed at Q25 with fastp, clones called with MiXCR, in-frame beta chains kept. Rows with one shared CDR3 protein collapse into an entry with the most common genes and DNA. The sample records 610,000 or so distinct CDR3 sequences, more than 9% of which are singletons. The biggest ten clones account for approximately 15% of the sample. The specimen was PBMCs, collected on the day of the yellow fever booster vaccination. Source of these receptors: a man aged 25 to 45 who received the YFV17D yellow fever vaccine.

This clonotype showed up many times. The gene calls are TRBV6-1 and TRBJ1-6, with D possibly TRBD1 on 6 matching bases. CDR3 length: 14 residues. Germline-derived CDR1 and CDR2 are MNHNS and SASEGT. V lost 6 bases to trimming and J lost 7 bases, with 13 bases between them. CDR3 loop: CASREQGGNSPLHF. In DNA, the CDR3 is TGTGCCAGCAGAGAACAGGGTGGGAATTCACCCCTCCACTTT.

This clonotype was seen more than once but under ten times. The chain couples TRBV7-9 to TRBJ2-7; D possibly corresponds to TRBD1 (5 bases). This CDR3 is 13 amino acids long. Germline values: CDR1 SEHNR, CDR2 FQNEAQ (reference sequence). V gave up 5 bases and J gave up 4 bases, with 12 bases separating them. This chain's CDR3 is CASSPWGPYEQYF. The CDR3 DNA follows: TGTGCCAGCAGCCCTTGGGGCCCTTACGAGCAGTACTTC.